This T cell receptor (beta chain) was profiled in a study of PD-1 blockade in mismatch repair-deficient tumors. On this clone itself: The antigen remains undetermined.

The method was immunoSEQ multiplex PCR; TCRdb's version includes in-frame clones alone and lacks a portion of them. The table includes 95,000 to 150,000 clones, about 88% detected once. All patients were mismatch repair deficient, assessed by either PCR or immunohistochemistry. Three pembrolizumab responders had their TCRs sequenced. General study points: Tumor-resident clones, often undetectable pretreatment in blood, expanded then contracted after pembrolizumab.

Between the trimmed V and J ends, which lost 1 base and 3 bases, there was a span of 25 bases. This CDR3 region has 20 residues. Germline lookup yields CDR1 SGHDN and CDR2 FVKESK. The chain employs TRBV14 and TRBJ2-1; D is unclear. The receptor was isolated from an adult with mismatch repair-deficient cancer. The sample in question was peripheral blood, obtained 44 weeks after starting pembrolizumab. The CDR3 sequence is CASSQAYGRGRSPRYNEQFF. As DNA, the CDR3 is TGTGCCAGCAGCCAAGCCTACGGGCGTGGACGTTCTCCTCGCTACAATGAGCAGTTCTTC.